The clone carrying this TCR beta chain was seen ten or more times. Its antigen is undetermined. TCRdb fed the 5' RACE reads into MiXCR, producing one record per CDR3 protein. This table holds some 330,000 distinct CDR3 sequences, roughly 20% found once. The source of the sample is a study of T-cell memory formation after mild COVID-19. Overall study context: TCR clusters showed largely donor specificity.

The CDR3 is made up of 20 amino acids. CDR1 and CDR2 (germline): LGHNA, YNFKEQ. V lost 0 bases to trimming and J lost 0 bases, with 18 bases between them. General study results and limits: Cross-reactive memory appears to have joined, as suggested by some responding clones showing up in pre-infection memory.

Sequenced input: PBMCs or a T cell subset sorted from them (not recorded which). The chain uses TRBV4-2 and TRBJ2-6; TRBD1 might be the D (6 bases). This TCR was recovered from an adult woman who had mild COVID-19 (a few samples of this study predate the infection). Cell type and time point are not known. CDR3 protein: CASSQDPIQGLVSGANVLTF. The DNA for the CDR3 is TGTGCCAGCAGCCAAGATCCCATACAGGGTCTGGTCTCTGGGGCCAACGTCCTGACTTTC.